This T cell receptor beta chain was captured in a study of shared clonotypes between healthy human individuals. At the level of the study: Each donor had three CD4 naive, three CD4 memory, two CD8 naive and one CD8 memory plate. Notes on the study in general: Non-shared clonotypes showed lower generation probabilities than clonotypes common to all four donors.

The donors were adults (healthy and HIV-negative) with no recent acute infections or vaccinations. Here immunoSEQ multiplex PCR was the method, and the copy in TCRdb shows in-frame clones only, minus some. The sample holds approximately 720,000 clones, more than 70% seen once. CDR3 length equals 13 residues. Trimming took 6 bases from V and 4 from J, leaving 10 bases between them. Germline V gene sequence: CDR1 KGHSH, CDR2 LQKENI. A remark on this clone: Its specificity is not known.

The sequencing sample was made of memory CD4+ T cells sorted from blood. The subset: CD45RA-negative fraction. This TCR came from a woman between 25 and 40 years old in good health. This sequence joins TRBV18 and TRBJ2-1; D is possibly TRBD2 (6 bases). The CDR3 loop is CASSLGLYNEQFF. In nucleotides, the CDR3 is TGTGCCAGCTCGCTGGGACTTTACAATGAGCAGTTCTTC.